The 4 T cell receptor beta chains presented below share a single source sample, sequenced in a study of blood T cell repertoires in COVID-19. Using immunoSEQ multiplex PCR, the repertoire was profiled, and TCRdb retains in-frame clones only, with some absent. The sample consists of 55,000 to 90,000 clones, about 80% of them appearing once. The specimen was peripheral blood. These receptors were collected from a woman aged 55 to 70 with acute or convalescent COVID-19.

The chain couples TRBV7-9 to TRBJ1-1, with D uncertain. Germline CDR1 and CDR2: SEHNR and FQNEAQ (reference sequence). The CDR3 runs 13 residues. The germline V and J ends were trimmed by 5 bases and 5 bases, with 12 bases remaining between them. CDR3 amino acids: CASSPSPGTEAFF. CDR3 DNA sequence: TGTGCCAGCAGCCCGAGCCCGGGAACTGAAGCTTTCTTT.

This chain's CDR3 is CASSLSGGYGYTF. The CDR3 bases are TGCGCCAGCAGCCTTTCGGGGGGCTATGGCTACACCTTC. The rearrangement joins TRBV5-1 to TRBJ1-2, with a weak D call TRBD1 (5 bases). Trimming removed 4 bases from V and 4 bases from J, with 11 bases in between. Germline CDR1 reads SGHRS; CDR2 reads YFSETQ. The CDR3 length is 13 residues.

The chain combines TRBV6-4 with TRBJ1-2; tentatively, D is TRBD1 (6 bases). The germline V gene encodes CDR1 MRHNA and CDR2 SNTAGT. The CDR3 spans 20 residues. V lost 6 bases, J lost 0 bases, and 29 bases lay in between. The CDR3 DNA follows: TGTGCCAGCAGCGGCCCAGGGGTTCGGATATCCTTCCCCGCTAACTATGGCTACACCTTC. Residues: CASSGPGVRISFPANYGYTF.

The gene calls are TRBV3-1 (or the pseudogene TRBV3-2) and TRBJ1-5, with 8 bases identical to TRBD1. CDR3 length equals 14 residues. The germline CDR1 and CDR2 sequences are LGHDT and YNNKEL (reference sequence). The trim removed 1 base at V and 10 bases at J, leaving 6 bases unmatched. The CDR3: CASSQGTGIKPQHF. The CDR3 region has the DNA TGTGCCAGCAGCCAAGGGACAGGGATCAAACCCCAGCATTTT.